A selection of T cell receptor beta chains follows, all from one sample in a study of long-term antiretroviral therapy in people with HIV. Method: immunoSEQ multiplex PCR; TCRdb's copy keeps in-frame clones and lacks some. The sample consists of 25,000 to 35,000 clones, 90% to 95% of them appearing once. Sample: unsorted PBMCs, taken just over 7.3 years after starting antiretroviral therapy. Receptors originate from a man aged 50 to 60 with HIV. The CDR3 runs from the conserved cysteine through the conserved F or W. The order of the fields is clone size, D gene, V gene, J gene, CDR3 DNA, CDR3 protein. The D gene is left open where the match is weak. The listing skips clone size in some rows; elsewhere it reads once, few, many or a size class.

size: NA
D: NA
V: TRBV4-1
J: TRBJ2-2
DNA: TGCGCCAGCAGCCGCGGGACCGATCCGAACACCGGGGAGCTGTTTTTT
CDR3: CASSRGTDPNTGELFF

size: NA
D: NA
V: TRBV4-3
J: TRBJ1-2
DNA: TGCGCCAGCAGCCAAGAAGCAGGGCAGACCTACTATGGCTACACCTTC
CDR3: CASSQEAGQTYYGYTF

size: NA
D: NA
V: TRBV2
J: TRBJ2-3
DNA: TGTGCCAGCAGTGACACGGGGGATACGCAGTATTTT
CDR3: CASSDTGDTQYF

size: NA
D: NA
V: TRBV21-1
J: TRBJ2-3
DNA: TGTGCCAGCAGCCCCGCCCCCGACAGGTGGTCAGATACGCAGTATTTT
CDR3: CASSPAPDRWSDTQYF

size: NA
D: NA
V: TRBV5-4
J: TRBJ1-5
DNA: TGTGCCAGCAGCCAAGGTATCGAAAGCAATCAGCCCCAGCATTTT
CDR3: CASSQGIESNQPQHF

size: NA
D: NA
V: TRBV27
J: TRBJ1-1
DNA: TGTGCCAGCCAGCTGCAGGTGGGGGACACTGAAGCTTTCTTT
CDR3: CASQLQVGDTEAFF

size: NA
D: NA
V: TRBV14
J: TRBJ2-2
DNA: TGTGCCAGCAGCCAAGATTGGGGGAGCGGGGAGCTGTTTTTT
CDR3: CASSQDWGSGELFF

size: NA
D: NA
V: TRBV4-3
J: TRBJ1-6
DNA: TGCGCCAGCAGCCAAGCTCGAGGGGCGAATTCACCCCTCCACTTT
CDR3: CASSQARGANSPLHF

size: NA
D: NA
V: TRBV15
J: TRBJ1-6
DNA: TGTGCCACCAGCAGATATAATGGACAGAGGGATTCACCCCTCCACTTT
CDR3: CATSRYNGQRDSPLHF

size: NA
D: TRBD2
V: TRBV7-7
J: TRBJ2-3
DNA: TGTGCCAGCAGCTTAGGTCTGGCGGGGGTCACCACAGATACGCAGTATTTT
CDR3: CASSLGLAGVTTDTQYF

size: NA
D: NA
V: TRBV29-1
J: TRBJ2-1
DNA: TGCAGCGTCTCAAATAATCGGGGCCGGGGACAATTCAATGAGCAGTTCTTC
CDR3: CSVSNNRGRGQFNEQFF

size: once
D: TRBD1
V: TRBV7-2
J: TRBJ2-7
DNA: TGTGCCAGCAGCTCCGGGACAGGGTACTACGAGCAGTACTTC
CDR3: CASSSGTGYYEQYF

size: NA
D: NA
V: TRBV7-2
J: TRBJ1-3
DNA: TGTGCCAGCAGTAAACAGGGTGGAGGAAACACCATATATTTT
CDR3: CASSKQGGGNTIYF

size: NA
D: NA
V: TRBV27
J: TRBJ1-6
DNA: TGTGCCAGCAGCCCATTGACAGTCCCTTCACCCCTCCACTTT
CDR3: CASSPLTVPSPLHF

size: NA
D: TRBD1
V: TRBV9
J: TRBJ1-5
DNA: TGTGCCAGCAGCCCAGGACAGGGGGTTAATCAGCCCCAGCATTTT
CDR3: CASSPGQGVNQPQHF

size: once
D: NA
V: TRBV6-1
J: TRBJ1-5
DNA: TGTGCCAGCAGTACTGGCCAGTATAGCAATCAGCCCCAGCATTTT
CDR3: CASSTGQYSNQPQHF

size: NA
D: NA
V: TRBV9
J: TRBJ2-7
DNA: TGTGCCAGCAGCTCCCGACAGGGAGGGGCCTACGAGCAGTACTTC
CDR3: CASSSRQGGAYEQYF

size: NA
D: NA
V: TRBV19
J: TRBJ2-3
DNA: TGTGCCAGTAGTATGGGGGAGACAGATACGCAGTATTTT
CDR3: CASSMGETDTQYF

size: NA
D: TRBD2
V: TRBV10-3
J: TRBJ2-7
DNA: TGTGCCACCCAAGAGCCGGGGGGTAGCGAGCAGTACTTC
CDR3: CATQEPGGSEQYF

size: NA
D: TRBD1
V: TRBV18
J: TRBJ2-4
DNA: TGTGCCAGCTCACCCCGACAGGGGGATAGCATTCAGTACTTC
CDR3: CASSPRQGDSIQYF

size: NA
D: NA
V: TRBV27
J: TRBJ2-1
DNA: TGTGCCAGCAGTTTACCGGGGAGAACGAATGAGCAGTTCTTC
CDR3: CASSLPGRTNEQFF

size: once
D: NA
V: TRBV23-1
J: TRBJ1-2
DNA: TGCGCCAGCAGTCCCGGACAGACCTATGGCTACACCTTC
CDR3: CASSPGQTYGYTF

size: NA
D: TRBD1
V: TRBV7-6
J: TRBJ2-7
DNA: TGTGCCAGCAGCCCACGGACAGGGGCAGTCGAGCAGTACTTC
CDR3: CASSPRTGAVEQYF

size: NA
D: NA
V: TRBV30
J: TRBJ2-2
DNA: TGTGCCTGGAGCTCGGCTGGCGGGGAGCTGTTTTTT
CDR3: CAWSSAGGELFF

size: NA
D: NA
V: TRBV4-3
J: TRBJ2-2
DNA: TGCGCCAGCAGCGAGGGCCTTACCCCCTCCGGGGAGCTGTTTTTT
CDR3: CASSEGLTPSGELFF

size: NA
D: NA
V: TRBV4-2
J: TRBJ1-3
DNA: TGTGCCAGCAGCCCCGAGGACGGCGGCTCTGGAAACACCATATATTTT
CDR3: CASSPEDGGSGNTIYF

size: NA
D: TRBD1
V: TRBV4-3
J: TRBJ2-7
DNA: TGCGCCAGCAGCCAAGATCGGGACAGTATCTACGAGCAGTACTTC
CDR3: CASSQDRDSIYEQYF

size: once
D: NA
V: TRBV11-3
J: TRBJ2-2
DNA: TGTGCCAGCAGCTTAGGTCGGGGATCGACGAACACCGGGGAGCTGTTTTTT
CDR3: CASSLGRGSTNTGELFF

size: NA
D: TRBD1
V: TRBV5-6
J: TRBJ1-4
DNA: TGTGCCAGCAGCCTCCGCACGACAGGGAATGAAAAACTGTTTTTT
CDR3: CASSLRTTGNEKLFF

size: NA
D: NA
V: TRBV5-4
J: TRBJ2-7
DNA: TGTGCCAGGGGGTCGGGCGAGCAGTACTTC
CDR3: CARGSGEQYF

size: NA
D: NA
V: TRBV4-2
J: TRBJ1-1
DNA: TGTGCCAGCAGCCAAGTGAGCCCAGCTAACACTGAAGCTTTCTTT
CDR3: CASSQVSPANTEAFF

size: NA
D: NA
V: TRBV7-6
J: TRBJ1-1
DNA: TGTGCCAGCACCCCCCTAAGGGAGGGGAGGGCTGAAGCTTTCTTT
CDR3: CASTPLREGRAEAFF

size: once
D: TRBD1
V: TRBV4-1
J: TRBJ1-1
DNA: TGCGCCAGCAGCCAAGAGGCAGGGGGGAACACTGAAGCTTTCTTT
CDR3: CASSQEAGGNTEAFF

size: NA
D: TRBD1
V: TRBV6-5
J: TRBJ2-7
DNA: TGTGCCAGCAGTTTTCGGGACAGTTCCTACGAGCAGTACTTC
CDR3: CASSFRDSSYEQYF

size: NA
D: TRBD1
V: TRBV6-6
J: TRBJ2-7
DNA: TGTGCCAGCAGAGGGACAGGGAAGGAGCAGTACTTC
CDR3: CASRGTGKEQYF

size: NA
D: TRBD1
V: TRBV4-1
J: TRBJ1-4
DNA: TGCGCCAGCAGCAGAGATAAAACAGGGGGGGGTAATGAAAAACTGTTTTTT
CDR3: CASSRDKTGGGNEKLFF

size: NA
D: TRBD1
V: TRBV2
J: TRBJ1-5
DNA: TGTGCCAGCAGTGAACCAGGGGGCCGTTATCAGCCCCAGCATTTT
CDR3: CASSEPGGRYQPQHF

size: NA
D: NA
V: TRBV6-6
J: TRBJ1-1
DNA: TGTGCCAGCAACAGGGAAACTGAAGCTTTCTTT
CDR3: CASNRETEAFF

size: NA
D: TRBD2
V: TRBV2
J: TRBJ2-3
DNA: TGTGCCAGCAGTGAACTAGCGGGGGGCGGTGATACGCAGTATTTT
CDR3: CASSELAGGGDTQYF

size: NA
D: TRBD1
V: TRBV7-8
J: TRBJ2-7
DNA: TGTGCCAGCAGCCCCGGGACAGGGTCCCACGAGCAGTACTTC
CDR3: CASSPGTGSHEQYF

size: NA
D: TRBD1
V: TRBV7-3
J: TRBJ2-7
DNA: TGTGCCAGCAGCTTAGATCTGCGGCAGGGGGACTACGAGCAGTACTTC
CDR3: CASSLDLRQGDYEQYF

size: NA
D: NA
V: TRBV12-5
J: TRBJ2-7
DNA: TGTGCTAGTGCCAGTCGACAGGTACAGTACTTC
CDR3: CASASRQVQYF

size: NA
D: NA
V: TRBV11-3
J: TRBJ2-2
DNA: TGTGCCAGCAGCCCAGGAGACACCGGGGAGCTGTTTTTT
CDR3: CASSPGDTGELFF

size: NA
D: NA
V: TRBV7-2
J: TRBJ2-3
DNA: TGTGCCAGTCGTAGGGGTGAATATACAGATACGCAGTATTTT
CDR3: CASRRGEYTDTQYF

size: NA
D: NA
V: TRBV9
J: TRBJ1-1
DNA: TGTGCCAGCAGCGTAGGTGGGGGAGGGAACACTGAAGCTTTCTTT
CDR3: CASSVGGGGNTEAFF

size: NA
D: NA
V: TRBV6-1
J: TRBJ1-4
DNA: TGTGCCAGCAGACCAAGGGGGGCCTTCCCCGAAAAACTGTTTTTT
CDR3: CASRPRGAFPEKLFF